Each of the 26 T cell receptor beta chains below was sequenced from the same sample in a study of PD-L1 blockade in urothelial cancer. Measured with immunoSEQ multiplex PCR; TCRdb has only the in-frame clones, and not every one. The sample lists roughly 74,000 clones, roughly 87% occurring once. Material: PBMCs, obtained around atezolizumab (anti-PD-L1) treatment. All receptors come from a woman in her seventies with urothelial cancer.

The chain employs TRBV29-1 and TRBJ1-2; D might be TRBD1 (5 bases). This CDR3 region has 12 residues. The V gene lost 4 bases and the J gene lost 3 bases, with 9 bases spanning the gap. Germline V gene sequence: CDR1 SQVTM, CDR2 ANQGSEA. The CDR3 loop reads CSVVRGDYGYTF. The CDR3 DNA is TGCAGCGTTGTAAGGGGCGACTATGGCTACACCTTC.

The genes are TRBV5-1 and TRBJ2-1; 7 nucleotides line up with TRBD1. This CDR3 is 14 amino acids long. V was pared by 2 bases and J by 3 bases, with 2 bases of the junction left unmatched. Germline lookup yields CDR1 SGHRS and CDR2 YFSETQ. CDR3 coding DNA: TGCGCCAGCAGCTTCGGGACAGACTACAATGAGCAGTTCTTC. As protein: CASSFGTDYNEQFF.

This rearrangement joins TRBV13 to TRBJ1-2; 8 bases map to TRBD1. V was pared by 0 bases and J by 0 bases, with 0 bases of the junction left unmatched. Germline V CDR1 and CDR2: PRHDT, FYEKMQ (reference sequence). The CDR3 consists of 15 residues. This chain's CDR3 is CASSLGQGANYGYTF. CDR3 sequence (DNA): TGTGCCAGCAGCTTAGGACAGGGGGCTAACTATGGCTACACCTTC.

The gene calls are TRBV4-2 and TRBJ2-5, with TRBD2 matching 12 bases. With 4 bases clipped from V and 6 bases from J, the junction kept 9 bases outside the gene matches. CDR3 length: 16 amino acids. CDR1 is LGHNA, CDR2 YNFKEQ, per germline. The CDR3 here is CASSPTLAGGLKTQYF. Here the CDR3 DNA reads TGTGCCAGCAGCCCCACTCTAGCGGGGGGGTTGAAGACCCAGTACTTC.

The V call is TRBV5-1, the J call TRBJ1-3; D possibly corresponds to TRBD1 (5 bases). The V end was cut by 5 bases, the J end by 3 bases, with 6 bases between. Germline V gene lookup returns CDR1 SGHRS and CDR2 YFSETQ. The CDR3 spans 12 residues. Here the CDR3 DNA reads TGCGCCAGCAGGGGGCTTGGAAACACCATATATTTT. Translated, it gives CASRGLGNTIYF.

This chain joins TRBV19 and TRBJ2-3, with 12 bases aligning to TRBD2. The germline V gene encodes CDR1 LNHDA and CDR2 SQIVND (reference sequence). Trimming at V came to 3 bases and at J to 0 bases, leaving 1 base not matched to a gene. The CDR3 contains 16 residues. CDR3 sequence (DNA): TGTGCCAGTAGTATTACTAGCGGGGGGAGCACAGATACGCAGTATTTT. Translating it yields CASSITSGGSTDTQYF.

This chain connects TRBV30 to TRBJ2-3; D possibly corresponds to TRBD1 (6 bases). This CDR3 region has 13 residues. Germline CDR1 is GTSNPN and CDR2 is SVGIG (reference sequence). V was clipped by 4 bases and J by 6 bases, with 14 bases between them. CDR3 coding DNA: TGTGCCTGGACCACTCAGGGGTCCGATACGCAGTATTTT. This gives the protein CAWTTQGSDTQYF. The complete variable domain, with remaining parts taken from reference TRBV30 and TRBJ2-3, reads SQTIHQWPATLVQPVGSPLSLECTVEGTSNPNLYWYRQAAGRGLQLLFYSVGIGQISSEVPQNLSASRPQDRQFILSSKKLLLSDSGFYLCAWTTQGSDTQYFGPGTRLTVL.

The gene calls are TRBV9 and TRBJ2-1, with no clear D. V lost 0 bases, J lost 6 bases, and 13 bases lay in between. There are 15 residues in the CDR3. Per the germline V gene, CDR1 is SGDLS and CDR2 is YYNGEE. CDR3 amino acids: CASSVVVGLGNEQFF. In DNA form, the CDR3 reads TGTGCCAGCAGCGTAGTAGTCGGGTTGGGCAATGAGCAGTTCTTC.

The chain employs TRBV6-5 and TRBJ1-2; TRBD1 is a possible D gene (5 bases). Germline lookup yields CDR1 MNHEY and CDR2 SVGAGI. The V gene lost 0 bases and the J gene lost 4 bases, with 15 bases spanning the gap. The CDR3 is 16 amino acids. The CDR3 bases are TGTGCCAGCAGTTACTCGGGGGAGGTTTCTTCCTATGGCTACACCTTC. Translated, it gives CASSYSGEVSSYGYTF.

This chain joins TRBV11-2 and TRBJ2-6, with D maybe TRBD2 (5 bases). With 3 bases removed from V and 0 bases from J, the gap between germline ends came to 6 bases. The CDR3 runs 15 residues. Germline lookup yields CDR1 SGHAT and CDR2 FQNNGV. This CDR3 is CASSFGSSGANVLTF. Written as DNA, the CDR3 is TGTGCCAGCAGCTTTGGGAGCTCTGGGGCCAACGTCCTGACTTTC.

The chain employs TRBV5-3 and TRBJ2-7; TRBD2 might be the D (6 bases). TRBV5-3 carries the ORF label, with uncertain function. The CDR3 spans 15 residues. V was shortened by 4 bases and J by 3 bases, with 17 bases between the two germline ends. The CDR3 DNA follows: TGTGCCAGAAGCCCGGGACTCCTTCAGCGCTACGAGCAGTACTTC. Its translation: CARSPGLLQRYEQYF.

The rearrangement uses TRBV10-3 and TRBJ2-1, with 14 bases fitting TRBD2. The germline V gene encodes CDR1 ENHRY and CDR2 SYGVKD. CDR3 length: 14 amino acids. V was clipped by 6 bases and J by 5 bases; unmatched bases: 0. As DNA, the CDR3 is TGTGCCATCAGGGGACTAGCGGGAGACAATGAGCAGTTCTTC. It codes for CAIRGLAGDNEQFF.

The chain carries TRBV6-6 and TRBJ2-1, with TRBD2 identical over 10 bases. Unmatched junction bases numbered 4, after V lost 6 bases and J lost 2 bases. Germline V CDR1 and CDR2: MNHNY, SVGAGI (reference sequence). This CDR3 region has 15 residues. Here the CDR3 DNA reads TGTGCCAGCAGCCGGACTAGCGGCCCCTACAATGAGCAGTTCTTC. Amino acid sequence: CASSRTSGPYNEQFF.

This chain uses TRBV6-5 with TRBJ1-2; 7 nucleotides line up with TRBD1. CDR1 MNHEY and CDR2 SVGAGI come from the germline V gene. The CDR3 totals 14 residues. V dropped 0 bases and J dropped 4; count of bases not matched to a gene: 2. CDR3 amino acids: CASSYSRDSYGYTF. CDR3 nucleotides: TGTGCCAGCAGTTACTCGCGGGACAGCTATGGCTACACCTTC.

This clone was counted only a few times. The rearrangement links TRBV18 to TRBJ1-2; D uncertain. CDR3 length equals 17 residues. Germline values: CDR1 KGHSH, CDR2 LQKENI. Trimming cost V 2 bases and J 0 bases, with 16 bases left between them. CDR3: CASSPSTPTGANYGYTF. The DNA of the CDR3 is TGTGCCAGCTCACCAAGCACCCCAACGGGAGCTAACTATGGCTACACCTTC.

The J gene is TRBJ1-2, the V gene TRBV30; tentative D call: TRBD1 (5 bases). This CDR3 contains 13 residues. V lost 8 bases, J lost 0 bases, and 13 bases lay in between. Germline values: CDR1 GTSNPN, CDR2 SVGIG (reference sequence). The CDR3 region has the DNA TGTGCCGGCGGACACGAACCTAACTATGGCTACACCTTC. Translation: CAGGHEPNYGYTF.

V and J are TRBV7-2 and TRBJ1-1; perhaps TRBD1 as D (5 bases). This CDR3 has 18 amino acids. V lost 5 bases and J 4 bases, leaving 26 bases between the germline ends. Per the germline V gene, CDR1 is SGHTA and CDR2 is FQGNSA. The CDR3 DNA sequence: TGTGCCAGCAGCCCACCCGGGACCGGGAGGGGCCCCACCACTGAAGCTTTCTTT. This gives the protein CASSPPGTGRGPTTEAFF.

The chain carries TRBV5-4 and TRBJ1-2, with 8 bases matching TRBD1. Per germline, CDR1 SGHNT and CDR2 YYREEE (reference sequence). The CDR3 is 14 amino acids. The V segment lost 0 bases and the J segment 6 bases; nucleotides outside the gene matches: 4. The CDR3 DNA sequence: TGTGCCAGCAGCTTGGCCAGGGGGCAAAATGGCTACACCTTC. Its protein product is CASSLARGQNGYTF.

The table lists this clone with a count of one. This rearrangement joins TRBV7-3 to TRBJ2-7; tentative D call: TRBD2 (6 bases). With 1 base removed from V and 2 bases from J, the gap between germline ends came to 15 bases. This CDR3 spans 16 amino acids. Per germline, CDR1 SGHTA and CDR2 FQGTGA. The CDR3 nucleotides read TGTGCCAGCAGCTTAAACCCGGTGGGACTTACCTACGAGCAGTACTTC. This sequence encodes CASSLNPVGLTYEQYF.

The chain carries TRBV6-5 and TRBJ2-7; possibly TRBD1 for D (5 bases). This CDR3 contains 13 residues. Per the germline V gene, CDR1 is MNHEY and CDR2 is SVGAGI. Trimming removed 7 bases at V and 2 bases at J, with 12 bases between. The CDR3 sequence: CASTKQATYEQYF. In DNA form, the CDR3 reads TGTGCCAGCACCAAACAGGCGACCTACGAGCAGTACTTC.

As DNA, the CDR3 is TGCGCCAGCAGCTCGACTAGCGGGAGTCGGTATGAGCAGTTCTTC. Its protein product is CASSSTSGSRYEQFF. This chain links TRBV5-1 with TRBJ2-1; 12 nucleotides match TRBD2. The CDR3 is 15 residues long. Germline V gene lookup returns CDR1 SGHRS and CDR2 YFSETQ. V was pared by 3 bases and J by 8 bases, with 6 bases of the junction left unmatched.

The chain combines TRBV2 with TRBJ2-6; 10 bases match TRBD1. CDR1 and CDR2 from the germline V gene are SNHLY and FYNNEI. With 7 bases clipped from V and 0 bases from J, the junction kept 6 bases outside the gene matches. The CDR3 spans 17 residues. CDR3 sequence: CASIDRGPISGANVLTF. Here the CDR3 DNA reads TGTGCCAGCATAGACAGGGGGCCGATCTCTGGGGCCAACGTCCTGACTTTC.

The chain employs TRBV7-2 and TRBJ2-1; TRBD2 agrees at 9 bases. V lost 1 base, J lost 8 bases, and 9 bases stayed unmatched. This CDR3 has 16 amino acids. In germline, CDR1 is SGHTA, CDR2 FQGNSA. The CDR3 loop reads CASSLVSASGAYEQFF. Here the CDR3 DNA reads TGTGCCAGCAGCTTAGTTTCGGCTAGCGGGGCCTATGAGCAGTTCTTC.

V and J are TRBV5-1 and TRBJ2-3; D remains unclear. There are 14 residues in the CDR3. Germline V gene sequence: CDR1 SGHRS, CDR2 YFSETQ. Deletions cut 6 bases from V and 3 bases from J, with 14 bases between. The CDR3 is CASNQGVGTDTQYF. CDR3 DNA: TGCGCCAGCAACCAAGGCGTCGGGACAGATACGCAGTATTTT.

The rearrangement joins TRBV11-2 to TRBJ1-2, with 11 bases matching TRBD1. V shed 0 bases, J shed 4 bases, and the junction held 10 bases outside the gene matches. Germline V gives CDR1 SGHAT, CDR2 FQNNGV. The CDR3 runs 18 residues. This CDR3 is CASSLELPGQGAVYGYTF. The CDR3 nucleotides read TGTGCCAGCAGCTTAGAACTACCAGGACAGGGGGCAGTCTATGGCTACACCTTC.

The chain uses TRBV19 and TRBJ1-2; 8 bases align to TRBD1. With 6 bases clipped from V and 7 bases from J, the junction kept 19 bases outside the gene matches. Per the germline V gene, CDR1 is LNHDA and CDR2 is SQIVND (reference sequence). CDR3 size: 17 residues. CDR3 amino acids: CASSPPDRVLYPSGYTF. For the CDR3, the DNA is TGTGCCAGTAGCCCCCCGGACAGGGTTCTATATCCGAGTGGCTACACCTTC. The entire variable domain, with the rest obtained from reference TRBV19 and TRBJ1-2, is as follows: DGGITQSPKYLFRKEGQNVTLSCEQNLNHDAMYWYRQDPGQGLRLIYYSQIVNDFQKGDIAEGYSVSREKKESFPLTVTSAQKNPTAFYLCASSPPDRVLYPSGYTFGSGTRLTVV.